What follows are 13 T cell receptor beta chains derived from one specimen sequenced in a study of T cells after yellow fever vaccination. TCRdb re-called the 5' RACE reads through MiXCR, storing one row per CDR3 protein. The sample gives hundreds of thousands of distinct CDR3 sequences, approximately 13% of which show up once; approximately 3.3% is in the top ten. The sample was CD4+ T cells sorted from PBMCs, taken 15 days after the yellow fever booster vaccination. These receptors all stem from a man in his late teens or twenties who received the YFV17D yellow fever vaccine.

The chain is built from TRBV24-1 and TRBJ1-5; the D gene is possibly TRBD1 (5 bases). The CDR3 has 14 residues. Germline V gives CDR1 KGHDR, CDR2 SFDVKD. Trimming left V 4 bases short and J 5 bases short, with 11 bases between. CDR3 bases: TGTGCCACCAGTGAACGACAGAAGTATCAGCCCCAGCATTTT. This sequence encodes CATSERQKYQPQHF.

In its sample, this clonotype was seen a few times. CDR3 nucleotide sequence: TGTGCCAGCAGCTCCCCCCAGGGGGCGCCGACAGATACGCAGTATTTT. Its translation is CASSSPQGAPTDTQYF. The V and J genes are TRBV5-4 and TRBJ2-3; 8 bases line up with TRBD1. With 3 bases clipped from V and 3 bases from J, the junction kept 9 bases outside the gene matches. Germline CDR1 SGHNT, CDR2 YYREEE (reference sequence). The CDR3 runs to 16 residues.

The CDR3 here is CASNLLAGYNEQFF. The CDR3 DNA follows: TGTGCCAGCAACCTACTAGCGGGGTACAATGAGCAGTTCTTC. The rearrangement joins TRBV2 to TRBJ2-1; 10 bases match TRBD2. V shed 7 bases and J 4 bases; nucleotides not matched to a gene: 4. The CDR3 covers 14 residues. Germline CDR1 SNHLY, CDR2 FYNNEI.

This clonotype was observed at least ten times. V is TRBV7-2 and J is TRBJ2-5; a weak D match, TRBD2 (5 bases). V lost 5 bases and J 1 base, leaving 14 bases between the germline ends. The CDR3 length is 15 residues. The germline gives CDR1 SGHTA, CDR2 FQGNSA. CDR3 DNA: TGTGCCAGCAGCGCCCGCGGGTGGGGCCAAGAGACCCAGTACTTC. Translating it yields CASSARGWGQETQYF.

This clonotype was detected only a few times. The rearrangement links TRBV5-1 to TRBJ2-7; perhaps TRBD1 as D (6 bases). The ends were cut back, 5 bases at V and 6 bases at J, with 15 bases in the middle. The CDR3 length is 13 residues. Germline values: CDR1 SGHRS, CDR2 YFSETQ. The CDR3 protein is CASRIQGAAEQYF. Here the CDR3 DNA reads TGCGCCAGCAGGATACAGGGAGCGGCCGAGCAGTACTTC.

The sample holds a few counts of this clonotype. The genes are TRBV7-6 and TRBJ1-3, with D perhaps TRBD1 (6 bases). The CDR3 sequence is 12 residues long. Between the trimmed V and J ends, which lost 8 bases and 4 bases, there was a span of 9 bases. The germline gives CDR1 SGHVS, CDR2 FNYEAQ. In DNA, the CDR3 is TGTGCCAGCGGGACATCAGGAAACACCATATATTTT. Amino acids: CASGTSGNTIYF.

This clonotype was recorded at least ten times. The gene calls are TRBV5-4 and TRBJ2-5; 9 nucleotides match TRBD1. The germline gives CDR1 SGHNT, CDR2 YYREEE (reference sequence). V lost 3 bases to trimming and J lost 2 bases; unmatched junction nucleotides: 5. The CDR3 is 15 residues long. The CDR3 spells CASSSGQGPQETQYF. The CDR3 nucleotides read TGTGCCAGCAGCTCCGGACAGGGGCCGCAAGAGACCCAGTACTTC.

This clonotype showed up many times. The J gene is TRBJ1-4, the V gene TRBV12-3 or TRBV12-4, with D perhaps matching TRBD1 (5 bases). Trimming took off 6 bases at V and 3 bases at J, with 14 bases between the two ends. CDR3 size: 15 residues. The CDR3 DNA is TGTGCCAGCAGATCCCAGGGAAGAGCTAATGAAAAACTGTTTTTT. Its translation is CASRSQGRANEKLFF.

This clonotype was found a few times. This chain links TRBV4-3 with TRBJ2-1; the match to TRBD2 covers 11 bases. This CDR3 comprises 15 residues. Looked up from germline, CDR1 is LGHNA and CDR2 is YSLEER. Trimming at V came to 1 base and at J to 9 bases, leaving 5 bases not matched to a gene. The CDR3, as DNA: TGCGCCAGCAGCCAAGGACTAGCGGGGTGGATTGAGCAGTTCTTC. It encodes CASSQGLAGWIEQFF.

The chain employs TRBV7-2 and TRBJ2-7; 10 nucleotides line up with TRBD1. CDR3 size: 15 residues. The junction had 11 bases not matched to a gene; V was cut back by 6 bases and J by 6 bases. The germline V gene has CDR1 SGHTA and CDR2 FQGNSA. The CDR3 sequence: CASRPPGTGEIEQYF. DNA of the CDR3: TGTGCCAGCAGGCCCCCCGGGACAGGGGAAATCGAGCAGTACTTC.

This clonotype appeared a few times. The chain is built from TRBV27 and TRBJ1-4; 10 positions match TRBD1. Trimming at V came to 0 bases and at J to 8 bases, leaving 6 bases not matched to a gene. From germline, CDR1 is MNHEY and CDR2 SMNVEV (reference sequence). The CDR3 runs to 16 residues. CDR3 DNA: TGTGCCAGCAGTTTATCTTCCGGGACAGGGGACGAAAAACTGTTTTTT. It codes for CASSLSSGTGDEKLFF.

V is TRBV2 and J is TRBJ2-5; D not certain. Germline V gives CDR1 SNHLY, CDR2 FYNNEI. There are 12 residues in the CDR3. V dropped 6 bases and J dropped 4 bases, with 9 bases sitting between them. This CDR3 reads CASRVVAETQYF. In DNA form, the CDR3 reads TGTGCCAGCAGGGTTGTGGCAGAGACCCAGTACTTC. The complete variable domain, with remaining parts taken from reference TRBV2 and TRBJ2-5, reads EPEVTQTPSHQVTQMGQEVILRCVPISNHLYFYWYRQILGQKVEFLVSFYNNEISEKSEIFDDQFSVERPDGSNFTLKIRSTKLEDSAMYFCASRVVAETQYFGPGTRLLVL.

The rearrangement uses TRBV10-3 and TRBJ2-3; 12 bases map to TRBD2. The CDR3 length is 16 residues. Germline assignment: CDR1 ENHRY and CDR2 SYGVKD. Trimming took 4 bases from V and 3 from J; bases not matched to a gene: 5. In DNA form, the CDR3 reads TGTGCCATCAGTGGTTGGACTAGCGGGGCTACAGATACGCAGTATTTT. Translating gives CAISGWTSGATDTQYF.